This TCR beta chain was sequenced in a study of sequential checkpoint blockade in melanoma. Study information: Under 25 patients had matched tumor biopsies before treatment and at week 13 after nivolumab or ipilimumab alone.

Only in-frame clones appear in the TCRdb table, and some are missing; sequencing was by immunoSEQ multiplex PCR. This sample has about 12,000 clones, with roughly 26% found just once. Treatment denoted: randomized to nivolumab then ipilimumab (arm A) or the reverse (arm B). None of the patients previously received DNA-damaging chemotherapy. The CDR3 runs 12 residues. The germline V gene encodes CDR1 SGDLS and CDR2 YYNGEE. V was clipped by 6 bases and J by 3 bases, with 9 bases between them. This receptor was taken from a human donor with melanoma. The chain links TRBV9 to TRBJ1-2; D unclear. Sequenced material: tumor tissue (inferred from file names), taken from a patient given nivolumab and ipilimumab in sequence. The CDR3: CASTDRYYGYTF. CDR3 sequence (DNA): TGTGCCAGCACGGACCGATACTATGGCTACACCTTC.